The sequence of this T cell receptor (beta chain) was determined in a study of T cell responses to AZD1222 COVID-19 vaccine. Study results and caveats: Just 5 to 7 AZD1222 recipients tested seropositive at baseline. Among spike-specific TCRs, nearly half reportedly target unmutated variant regions. Mostly white British, mostly female donors; authors suggested clonal diversity may be underestimated.

Produced via immunoSEQ multiplex PCR; TCRdb's table is partial and in-frame only. The data show 40,000 to 60,000 clones, around 90% seen once. A note on this clone: The antigen remains undetermined.

Trimming left V 1 base short and J 0 bases short, with 11 bases between. The germline CDR1 and CDR2 sequences are SGHTA and FQGNSA. The CDR3 loop spans 16 amino acids. Whether given at about 4 or about 12 weeks, second doses were pooled. The sequencing used peripheral blood, collected 28 days after the second AZD1222 dose. The TCR was taken from an adult who received the AZD1222 COVID-19 vaccine. The V call is TRBV7-2, the J call TRBJ2-3, with a tentative D call TRBD2 (6 bases). The CDR3 nucleotides are TGTGCCAGCAGCTTAGATGACGGGAGAAGCACAGATACGCAGTATTTT. This translates into CASSLDDGRSTDTQYF.